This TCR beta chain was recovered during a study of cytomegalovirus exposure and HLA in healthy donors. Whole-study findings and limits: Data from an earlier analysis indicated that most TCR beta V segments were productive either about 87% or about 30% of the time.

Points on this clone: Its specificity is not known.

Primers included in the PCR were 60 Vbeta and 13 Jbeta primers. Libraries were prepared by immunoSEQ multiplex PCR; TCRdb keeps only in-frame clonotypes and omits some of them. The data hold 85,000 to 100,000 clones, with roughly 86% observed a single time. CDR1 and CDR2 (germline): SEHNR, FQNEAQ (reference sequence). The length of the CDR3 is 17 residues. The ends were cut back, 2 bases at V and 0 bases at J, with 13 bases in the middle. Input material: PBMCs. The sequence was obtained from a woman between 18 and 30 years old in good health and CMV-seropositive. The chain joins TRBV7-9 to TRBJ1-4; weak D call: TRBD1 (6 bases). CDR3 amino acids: CASSLKGGGSTNEKLFF. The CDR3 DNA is TGTGCCAGCAGCTTAAAGGGAGGGGGATCAACTAATGAAAAACTGTTTTTT.